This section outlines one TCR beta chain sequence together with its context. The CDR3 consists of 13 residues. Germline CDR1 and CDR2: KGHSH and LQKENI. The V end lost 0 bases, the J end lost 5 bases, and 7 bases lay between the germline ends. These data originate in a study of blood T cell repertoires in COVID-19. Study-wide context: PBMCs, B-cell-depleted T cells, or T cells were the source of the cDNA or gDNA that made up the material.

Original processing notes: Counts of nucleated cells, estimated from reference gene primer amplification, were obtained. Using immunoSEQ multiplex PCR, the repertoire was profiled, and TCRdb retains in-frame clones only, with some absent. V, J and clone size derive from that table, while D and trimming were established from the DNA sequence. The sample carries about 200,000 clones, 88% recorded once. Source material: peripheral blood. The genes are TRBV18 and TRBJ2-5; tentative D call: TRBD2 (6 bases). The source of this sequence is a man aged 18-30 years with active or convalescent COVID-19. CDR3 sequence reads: CASSPPGRETQYF. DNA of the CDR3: TGTGCCAGCTCACCACCGGGGAGGGAGACCCAGTACTTC. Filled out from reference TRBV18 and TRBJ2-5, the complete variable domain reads NAGVMQNPRHLVRRRGQEARLRCSPMKGHSHVYWYRQLPEEGLKFMVYLQKENIIDESGMPKERFSAEFPKEGPSILRIQQVVRGDSAAYFCASSPPGRETQYFGPGTRLLVL.